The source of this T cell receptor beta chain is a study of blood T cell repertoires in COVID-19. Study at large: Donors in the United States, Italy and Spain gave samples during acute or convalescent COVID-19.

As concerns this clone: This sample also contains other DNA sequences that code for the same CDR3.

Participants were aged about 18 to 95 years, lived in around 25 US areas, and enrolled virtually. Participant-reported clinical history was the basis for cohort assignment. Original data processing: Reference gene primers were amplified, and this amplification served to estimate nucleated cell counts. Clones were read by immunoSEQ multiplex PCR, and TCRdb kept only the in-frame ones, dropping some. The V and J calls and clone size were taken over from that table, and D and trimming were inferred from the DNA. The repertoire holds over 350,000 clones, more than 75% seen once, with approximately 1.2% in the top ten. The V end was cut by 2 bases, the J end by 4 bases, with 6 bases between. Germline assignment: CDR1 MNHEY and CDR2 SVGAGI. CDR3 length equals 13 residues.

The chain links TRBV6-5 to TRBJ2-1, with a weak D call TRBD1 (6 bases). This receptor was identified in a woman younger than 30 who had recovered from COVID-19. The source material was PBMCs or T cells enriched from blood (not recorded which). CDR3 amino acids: CASSYTGYNEQFF. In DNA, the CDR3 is TGTGCCAGCAGTTACACAGGGTACAATGAGCAGTTCTTC.